These 32 T cell receptor beta chains were all obtained from the same sample, sequenced in a study of blood T cell repertoires in COVID-19. The data were produced by immunoSEQ multiplex PCR, yet TCRdb's version contains in-frame clones alone and is incomplete. The sample lists about 190,000 clones, approximately 91% occurring once. The specimen sequenced was peripheral blood. The receptor source for this set is a man aged 35-49 years with acute or convalescent COVID-19.

The V and J genes are TRBV3-1 (or the pseudogene TRBV3-2) and TRBJ2-4; a possible D gene is TRBD1 (6 bases). The CDR3 has 16 residues. The germline CDR1 and CDR2 sequences are LGHDT and YNNKEL (reference sequence). The V end lost 1 base, the J end lost 5 bases, and 15 bases lay between the germline ends. CDR3 bases: TGTGCCAGCAGCCAAGGTGGTGTGGGGGCCCAAAACATTCAGTACTTC. This codes for CASSQGGVGAQNIQYF.

This clone was seen a few times. The same CDR3 arises from other DNA sequences in this sample as well. V is TRBV6-5 and J is TRBJ1-2; 12 bases map to TRBD1. Germline assignment: CDR1 MNHEY and CDR2 SVGAGI. The CDR3 spans 15 residues. J was trimmed by 1 base and V by 6 bases; bases with no gene match: 3. The DNA for the CDR3 is TGTGCCAGCAGGGGACAGGGGGCCGGTAACTATGGCTACACCTTC. This sequence encodes CASRGQGAGNYGYTF.

This clone appeared a single time. The genes are TRBV27 and TRBJ2-2, with 11 bases matching TRBD2. V lost 6 bases, J lost 3 bases, and 6 bases stayed unmatched. Germline CDR1 and CDR2: MNHEY and SMNVEV (reference sequence). The CDR3 has 16 amino acids. CDR3 DNA: TGTGCCAGCAGACGCTTAGCGGGGGGGGACACCGGGGAGCTGTTTTTT. It yields the protein CASRRLAGGDTGELFF.

This chain connects TRBV4-1 to TRBJ1-1; D is perhaps TRBD1 (5 bases). The germline V gene has CDR1 MGHRA and CDR2 YSYEKL. The CDR3 loop spans 17 amino acids. V was pared by 1 base and J by 2 bases, with 17 bases between. CDR3 DNA: TGCGCCAGCAGCCAAGTGTCCCGCATAAGGGGCAACACTGAAGCTTTCTTT. Amino acid sequence: CASSQVSRIRGNTEAFF.

The V call is TRBV30, the J call TRBJ1-1; 9 positions agree with TRBD1. CDR1 GTSNPN and CDR2 SVGIG come from the germline V gene (reference sequence). Trimming cost V 1 base and J 4 bases; bases outside gene matches: 7. This CDR3 has 15 residues. This chain's CDR3 is CAWSGFGTGFTEAFF. CDR3 DNA: TGTGCCTGGAGTGGATTCGGGACAGGGTTCACTGAAGCTTTCTTT.

The gene calls are TRBV11-2 and TRBJ2-5; TRBD2 aligns across 9 bases. Germline CDR1 reads SGHAT; CDR2 reads FQNNGV. The ends lost 8 bases at V and 5 bases at J; junction bases unmatched: 12. The CDR3 is made up of 15 amino acids. In DNA, the CDR3 is TGTGCCAGCTCCGAAGGCGGGGGGGCCGGGGAGACCCAGTACTTC. Residues: CASSEGGGAGETQYF. Full variable domain (outside the CDR3, taken from reference TRBV11-2 and TRBJ2-5): EAGVAQSPRYKIIEKRQSVAFWCNPISGHATLYWYQQILGQGPKLLIQFQNNGVVDDSQLPKDRFSAERLKGVDSTLKIQPAKLEDSAVYLCASSEGGGAGETQYFGPGTRLLVL.

The rearrangement links TRBV6-4 to TRBJ1-6, with unresolved D. With 3 bases removed from V and 7 bases from J, the gap between germline ends came to 7 bases. The CDR3 totals 13 residues. Germline V gene lookup returns CDR1 MRHNA and CDR2 SNTAGT. This CDR3 reads CASSETGNSPLHF. As DNA, the CDR3 is TGTGCCAGCAGTGAGACTGGGAATTCACCCCTCCACTTT.

The chain employs TRBV19 and TRBJ2-1, with 13 bases fitting TRBD2. With 5 bases clipped from V and 7 bases from J, the junction kept 5 bases outside the gene matches. The length of the CDR3 is 15 residues. Germline CDR1 is LNHDA and CDR2 is SQIVND (reference sequence). The CDR3 DNA follows: TGTGCCAGTAGTTTGGGACTAGCGGGGTTAAATGAGCAGTTCTTC. Protein product: CASSLGLAGLNEQFF.

The rearrangement links TRBV14 to TRBJ1-6; no clear D gene. The CDR3 runs to 15 residues. Germline V gene data show CDR1 as SGHDN and CDR2 as FVKESK. Trimming cost V 0 bases and J 7 bases, with 10 bases left between them. This CDR3 is CASSQDLPGNSPLHF. CDR3 sequence (DNA): TGTGCCAGCAGCCAAGATCTGCCGGGGAATTCACCCCTCCACTTT.

This chain joins TRBV28 and TRBJ2-7; the D gene is possibly TRBD1 (7 bases). Germline assignment: CDR1 MDHEN and CDR2 SYDVKM. Trimming left V 1 base short and J 4 bases short, with 11 bases between. There are 14 residues in the CDR3. The CDR3 reads CASSLFQGGYEQYF. The CDR3 bases are TGTGCCAGCAGTTTATTTCAGGGGGGATACGAGCAGTACTTC.

This CDR3 reads CAWRRDRVFSPLHF. The DNA for the CDR3 is TGTGCCTGGAGACGGGACAGGGTATTTTCACCCCTCCACTTT. This chain uses TRBV30 with TRBJ1-6; 9 nucleotides agree with TRBD1. Per the germline V gene, CDR1 is GTSNPN and CDR2 is SVGIG (reference sequence). Trimming removed 3 bases from V and 9 bases from J; junction bases left unmatched: 6. The CDR3 has 14 amino acids.

V is TRBV29-1 and J is TRBJ1-1; TRBD1 is a possible D gene (6 bases). This CDR3 comprises 12 residues. Germline CDR1 is SQVTM and CDR2 is ANQGSEA. Trimming stripped 7 bases from V and 8 bases from J, with 17 bases between. Written as DNA, the CDR3 is TGCAGCGCACAGGGCGAAAGCTCCGAAGCTTTCTTT. This encodes CSAQGESSEAFF.

CDR3 in amino acids: CASSLGTADKQYF. The CDR3 nucleotides read TGTGCCAGCAGCTTAGGGACTGCAGACAAGCAGTACTTC. The chain uses TRBV11-3 and TRBJ2-7; a possible D gene is TRBD2 (5 bases). Germline V gene lookup returns CDR1 SGHNT and CDR2 YENEEA. Deletions cut 1 base from V and 8 bases from J, with 12 bases between. The CDR3 contains 13 residues. Variable domain in full (rest from reference TRBV11-3 and TRBJ2-7): EAGVVQSPRYKIIEKKQPVAFWCNPISGHNTLYWYLQNLGQGPELLIRYENEEAVDDSQLPKDRFSAERLKGVDSTLKIQPAELGDSAVYLCASSLGTADKQYFGPGTRLTVT.

The chain has TRBV7-2 and TRBJ2-5, with TRBD1 matching 7 bases. V trimming: 10 bases; J trimming: 4 bases; junction bases outside the gene matches: 15. The CDR3 loop spans 15 amino acids. Germline lookup yields CDR1 SGHTA and CDR2 FQGNSA. CDR3 bases: TGTGCCACCCGGCCTAGGGGGCCCTCGGGAGAGACCCAGTACTTC. As protein: CATRPRGPSGETQYF. Looking up the rest from reference TRBV7-2 and TRBJ2-5 gives the full variable domain: GAGVSQSPSNKVTEKGKDVELRCDPISGHTALYWYRQSLGQGLEFLIYFQGNSAPDKSGLPSDRFSAERTGGSVSTLTIQRTQQEDSAVYLCATRPRGPSGETQYFGPGTRLLVL.

The chain links TRBV18 to TRBJ2-7; 9 bases align to TRBD1. The germline V gene has CDR1 KGHSH and CDR2 LQKENI. The trim removed 2 bases at V and 7 bases at J, leaving 9 bases unmatched. The CDR3 runs to 15 residues. CDR3 DNA: TGTGCCAGCTCACCAAGTGGGACAGGGACGGGGGAGCAGTACTTC. It is translated as CASSPSGTGTGEQYF.

This clone was counted a few times. V is TRBV7-9 and J is TRBJ1-3; D remains unclear. Per the germline V gene, CDR1 is SEHNR and CDR2 is FQNEAQ (reference sequence). The CDR3 runs to 12 residues. Trimming left V 5 bases short and J 4 bases short, with 6 bases between. This CDR3 reads CASSEAGNTIYF. The CDR3 coding sequence is TGTGCCAGCAGCGAAGCGGGAAACACCATATATTTT.

This clone was picked up a small number of times. The chain is built from TRBV18 and TRBJ1-3, with D hard to call. CDR1 and CDR2 (germline): KGHSH, LQKENI. This CDR3 has 15 amino acids. V was pared by 2 bases and J by 2 bases, with 10 bases between. The CDR3 reads CASSPTDLTGNTIYF. The CDR3 nucleotides are TGTGCCAGCTCACCAACAGATCTTACTGGAAACACCATATATTTT.

This sequence joins TRBV28 and TRBJ1-2, with 7 bases aligning to TRBD1. Germline V gives CDR1 MDHEN, CDR2 SYDVKM. The V gene end was trimmed by 4 bases and the J gene end by 0 bases; junction bases not matched to a gene: 8. This CDR3 is built from 16 residues. CDR3 protein: CASSSSGGSPNYGYTF. For the CDR3, the DNA is TGTGCCAGCAGTTCCTCAGGGGGGAGTCCTAACTATGGCTACACCTTC.

V and J are TRBV18 and TRBJ1-5, with D hard to call. This CDR3 region has 14 residues. CDR1 and CDR2 from the germline V gene are KGHSH and LQKENI. Trimming pared 5 bases from V and 10 bases from J, leaving 18 bases between. The CDR3 loop reads CASSEYSSQSPQHF. The DNA of the CDR3 is TGTGCCAGCTCAGAATATAGCAGCCAAAGTCCCCAGCATTTT.

The chain is built from TRBV7-2 and TRBJ2-7; the match to TRBD1 covers 8 bases. V was pared by 5 bases and J by 4 bases, with 10 bases of the junction left unmatched. The CDR3 sequence is 15 residues long. Per the germline V gene, CDR1 is SGHTA and CDR2 is FQGNSA. CDR3: CASSGFRGRGYEQYF. The CDR3 DNA is TGTGCCAGCAGCGGATTCAGGGGGCGAGGGTACGAGCAGTACTTC.

V usage is TRBV7-9 and J usage is TRBJ2-7; 8 nucleotides match TRBD2. Germline loops: CDR1 SEHNR, CDR2 FQNEAQ (reference sequence). The CDR3 is 16 amino acids. The V and J ends lost 0 bases and 2 bases, in that order; junction bases with no gene match: 6. The CDR3 DNA sequence: TGTGCCAGCAGCTTAGCCTCCCGCGGGGGGCCCTACGAGCAGTACTTC. Its translation: CASSLASRGGPYEQYF.

The rearrangement joins TRBV29-1 to TRBJ2-1, with 12 bases matching TRBD2. Trimming at V came to 6 bases and at J to 4 bases, leaving 4 bases not matched to a gene. CDR3 length: 14 amino acids. CDR1 and CDR2 (germline): SQVTM, ANQGSEA. CDR3 DNA sequence: TGCAGCGTGCACACTAGCGGGGGGTACAATGAGCAGTTCTTC. Encoded protein: CSVHTSGGYNEQFF.

As for this clone: The sample holds other DNA sequences that translate to the same CDR3. The chain is built from TRBV18 and TRBJ2-3; TRBD2 matches 12 bases. J lost 1 base, V lost 1 base, and 0 bases had no gene match. The V gene's germline CDR1 is KGHSH and CDR2 LQKENI. This CDR3 contains 16 residues. CDR3 nucleotides: TGTGCCAGCTCACCACGACTAGCGGGGGGCACAGATACGCAGTATTTT. It specifies CASSPRLAGGTDTQYF.

This clone was counted between two and nine times. J is TRBJ1-6 and V is TRBV18, with TRBD1 matching 8 bases. The CDR3 has 16 residues. The V gene end was trimmed by 6 bases and the J gene end by 1 base; junction bases not matched to a gene: 5. Per germline, CDR1 KGHSH and CDR2 LQKENI. CDR3 residues: CASSPRDRSYNSPLHF. CDR3 bases: TGTGCCAGCTCGCCCCGGGACAGGTCCTATAATTCACCCCTCCACTTT. Supplemented by reference TRBV18 and TRBJ1-6, the full variable domain reads NAGVMQNPRHLVRRRGQEARLRCSPMKGHSHVYWYRQLPEEGLKFMVYLQKENIIDESGMPKERFSAEFPKEGPSILRIQQVVRGDSAAYFCASSPRDRSYNSPLHFGNGTRLTVT.

This chain links TRBV29-1 with TRBJ1-5; the D gene is possibly TRBD1 (6 bases). Between the trimmed V and J ends, which lost 5 bases and 5 bases, there was a span of 16 bases. This CDR3 has 14 amino acids. Germline V gene data show CDR1 as SQVTM and CDR2 as ANQGSEA. The CDR3 nucleotides are TGCAGCGTTCGCGGGGGGGGCACGGATCAGCCCCAGCATTTT. Translation: CSVRGGGTDQPQHF.

This sequence joins TRBV6-5 and TRBJ1-2, with D maybe TRBD1 (5 bases). Trimming removed 2 bases from V and 3 bases from J, with 10 bases in between. The CDR3 sequence is 14 residues long. CDR1 and CDR2 from the germline V gene are MNHEY and SVGAGI. The CDR3 coding sequence is TGTGCCAGCAGTTACGGCGGGGGTGACTATGGCTACACCTTC. Translation gives CASSYGGGDYGYTF.

V and J are TRBV2 and TRBJ2-7, with D possibly being TRBD2 (6 bases). CDR3 length: 15 amino acids. V was clipped by 0 bases and J by 6 bases, with 15 bases between them. Germline V gene sequence: CDR1 SNHLY, CDR2 FYNNEI. CDR3 bases: TGTGCCAGCAGTGAAGCGCGGAGGGATCTGAGCGAGCAGTACTTC. Protein product: CASSEARRDLSEQYF.

V is TRBV12-5 and J is TRBJ2-1; TRBD1 matches at 9 bases. J was trimmed by 5 bases and V by 8 bases; bases with no gene match: 10. The CDR3 has 15 amino acids. Per germline, CDR1 LGHNT and CDR2 FRNRAP. The CDR3 sequence: CASQQGAILNNEQFF. DNA for the CDR3: TGTGCTAGTCAACAGGGGGCGATTCTAAACAATGAGCAGTTCTTC.

V gene TRBV19 combines with J gene TRBJ2-7, with D perhaps matching TRBD1 (6 bases). Trimming took off 5 bases at V and 0 bases at J, with 11 bases between the two ends. The germline gives CDR1 LNHDA, CDR2 SQIVND (reference sequence). The CDR3 has 14 amino acids. The CDR3 is CASSQGTNSYEQYF. CDR3 in DNA: TGTGCCAGTAGTCAGGGGACGAACTCCTACGAGCAGTACTTC. Filled out from reference TRBV19 and TRBJ2-7, the complete variable domain reads DGGITQSPKYLFRKEGQNVTLSCEQNLNHDAMYWYRQDPGQGLRLIYYSQIVNDFQKGDIAEGYSVSREKKESFPLTVTSAQKNPTAFYLCASSQGTNSYEQYFGPGTRLTVT.

The chain is built from TRBV10-3 and TRBJ2-1, with 10 bases matching TRBD2. The germline CDR1 and CDR2 sequences are ENHRY and SYGVKD. This CDR3 is built from 15 residues. V lost 4 bases, J lost 7 bases, and 7 bases stayed unmatched. The CDR3 protein is CAISGSGGAGNEQFF. For the CDR3, the DNA is TGTGCCATCAGTGGAAGCGGGGGGGCCGGGAATGAGCAGTTCTTC.

Notes on this clone: At the DNA level, this CDR3 is encoded by other sequences in the same sample as well. The V gene is TRBV7-9, the J gene TRBJ2-7, with 9 bases matching TRBD2. V lost 1 base and J lost 2; bases outside the gene matches: 0. This CDR3 spans 14 amino acids. Germline loops: CDR1 SEHNR, CDR2 FQNEAQ (reference sequence). CDR3 nucleotides: TGTGCCAGCAGCTTAGGCGGGGGGGCCTACGAGCAGTACTTC. The encoded protein is CASSLGGGAYEQYF.

This chain uses TRBV18 with TRBJ1-5; D is possibly TRBD1 (6 bases). Germline CDR1 is KGHSH and CDR2 is LQKENI. The CDR3 has 13 amino acids. Trimming removed 9 bases from V and 3 bases from J, with 12 bases in between. The CDR3 sequence: CASRGQYNQPQHF. The CDR3 DNA reads TGTGCCAGTCGAGGACAGTACAATCAGCCCCAGCATTTT. The variable domain in full, completed from reference TRBV18 and TRBJ1-5, reads NAGVMQNPRHLVRRRGQEARLRCSPMKGHSHVYWYRQLPEEGLKFMVYLQKENIIDESGMPKERFSAEFPKEGPSILRIQQVVRGDSAAYFCASRGQYNQPQHFGDGTRLSIL.